These 20 T cell receptor beta chains came from one sample sequenced in a study of shared clonotypes between healthy human individuals. Clones were sequenced by immunoSEQ multiplex PCR, and TCRdb holds only the in-frame ones, with some missing. The data contain approximately 110,000 clones, approximately 70% of them singletons. The sample taken for sequencing was memory CD8+ T cells sorted from blood. As for subset: CD45RO+ cells pooled with CCR7-negative TemRA cells. These receptors were collected from a woman in her 30s in good health.

The V gene is TRBV11-2, the J gene TRBJ2-5; 9 nucleotides match TRBD2. The trim removed 3 bases at V and 5 bases at J, leaving 7 bases unmatched. Germline values: CDR1 SGHAT, CDR2 FQNNGV. The CDR3 runs 15 residues. The DNA for the CDR3 is TGTGCCAGCAGCTTCCAGGCGGGAGGGGCGGAGACCCAGTACTTC. As protein: CASSFQAGGAETQYF.

V is TRBV5-1 and J is TRBJ2-5, with TRBD1 identical over 9 bases. Gene TRBJ2-7 matches the end of the DNA better, so the J call may be wrong. The CDR3 runs to 15 residues. Germline CDR1 reads SGHRS; CDR2 reads YFSETQ. The CDR3 nucleotides are TGCGCCAGCAGCTTGGGGGACAGGGACTTCTACGAGCAGTACTTC. Translating it yields CASSLGDRDFYEQYF.

The V and J genes are TRBV5-1 and TRBJ2-2; TRBD1 agrees at 9 bases. This CDR3 has 17 residues. The junction had 9 bases not matched to a gene; V was cut back by 4 bases and J by 2 bases. Germline-derived CDR1 and CDR2 are SGHRS and YFSETQ. The CDR3 loop is CASSPEGTGINTGELFF. Written as DNA, the CDR3 is TGCGCCAGCAGCCCAGAAGGGACAGGGATTAACACCGGGGAGCTGTTTTTT.

In its sample, this clone is medium-sized. The V and J genes are TRBV7-9 and TRBJ1-5; TRBD1 matches at 7 bases. CDR1 is SEHNR and CDR2 is FQNEAQ in the germline V gene (reference sequence). V trimming: 5 bases; J trimming: 9 bases; junction bases outside the gene matches: 10. The CDR3 is 14 residues long. The CDR3 region is CASSPDRESRPQHF. DNA for the CDR3: TGTGCCAGCAGCCCTGACAGGGAATCGCGGCCCCAGCATTTT.

This clone appeared a single time. The chain combines TRBV14 with TRBJ2-2; perhaps TRBD2 as D (8 bases). Trimming stripped 4 bases from V and 2 bases from J, with 14 bases between. Germline CDR1 reads SGHDN; CDR2 reads FVKESK. CDR3 length: 16 residues. Written as DNA, the CDR3 is TGTGCCAGCAGCCCGGGGGGGACAGCTAACACCGGGGAGCTGTTTTTT. It codes for CASSPGGTANTGELFF.

The chain employs TRBV5-1 and TRBJ2-1; no definite D call. CDR1 and CDR2 (germline): SGHRS, YFSETQ. The CDR3 is made up of 12 amino acids. Trimming cost V 6 bases and J 9 bases, with 13 bases left between them. The CDR3 reads CASNSYDLEQFF. The DNA of the CDR3 is TGCGCCAGCAACTCCTATGACCTTGAGCAGTTCTTC.

This clone was observed a few times. The chain recombines TRBV27 with TRBJ2-2; TRBD2 is a possible D gene (5 bases). This CDR3 has 14 amino acids. The V end was cut by 6 bases, the J end by 3 bases, with 11 bases between. CDR1 MNHEY and CDR2 SMNVEV come from the germline V gene (reference sequence). The CDR3 sequence: CASREGRDTGELFF. In DNA form, the CDR3 reads TGTGCCAGCAGAGAGGGCCGGGACACCGGGGAGCTGTTTTTT.

The chain joins TRBV11-1 to TRBJ2-1, with TRBD1 matching over 9 bases. CDR3 length: 15 amino acids. J lost 9 bases, V lost 5 bases, and 11 bases had no gene match. Germline lookup yields CDR1 SGHAT and CDR2 FQDESV (reference sequence). The CDR3 sequence is CASSHYRGLSIEQFF. CDR3 DNA sequence: TGTGCCAGCAGCCATTACAGGGGGCTTAGCATTGAGCAGTTCTTC.

The sample holds many counts of this clone. The junction and the germline gene differ at one end; a read error may be behind it. The V gene is TRBV28, the J gene TRBJ1-2; D not certain. CDR3 length: 9 amino acids. Germline lookup yields CDR1 MDHEN and CDR2 SYDVKM. The CDR3, as DNA: TGTGCCAGCGGTTTGGGCTACACCTTC. The encoded protein is CASGLGYTF.

The rearrangement links TRBV7-2 to TRBJ2-7, with 8 nucleotides matching TRBD1. Germline loops: CDR1 SGHTA, CDR2 FQGNSA. The CDR3 extends over 14 amino acids. Unmatched junction bases numbered 10, after V lost 5 bases and J lost 7 bases. Here the CDR3 DNA reads TGTGCCAGCAGCGACGGACAGGGCGGCGCGGAGCAGTACTTC. Its protein is CASSDGQGGAEQYF.

A word on this clone: A far larger clone is one nucleotide away, so this likely arose from a read error. Other nucleotide sequences in the sample specify the same CDR3. The V call is TRBV4-2, the J call TRBJ1-3, with D unresolved. Germline CDR1 and CDR2: LGHNA and YNFKEQ. The V gene lost 1 base and the J gene lost 4 bases, with 14 bases spanning the gap. This CDR3 is 16 amino acids long. The CDR3 loop reads CASSQVQETSGNTIYF. The CDR3 nucleotides are TGTGCCAGCAGCCAAGTCCAAGAGACGTCAGGAAACACCATATATTTT.

V is TRBV25-1 and J is TRBJ2-5; 7 positions agree with TRBD1. J was trimmed by 5 bases and V by 3 bases; bases with no gene match: 18. Germline assignment: CDR1 MGHDK and CDR2 SYGVNS. The length of the CDR3 is 18 residues. CDR3 in amino acids: CASSDPDRSSMIGETQYF. The CDR3 coding sequence is TGTGCCAGCAGTGACCCGGACAGGTCCTCTATGATTGGGGAGACCCAGTACTTC.

The chain joins TRBV5-4 to TRBJ2-7; 8 positions match TRBD2. Germline V gives CDR1 SGHNT, CDR2 YYREEE (reference sequence). After removal of 4 bases from V and 2 bases from J, the junction contained 8 bases not matched to a gene. The CDR3 length is 15 residues. The CDR3 reads CASSKGNSGAYEQYF. CDR3 sequence (DNA): TGTGCCAGCAGCAAGGGCAATAGCGGGGCCTACGAGCAGTACTTC.

This chain links TRBV27 with TRBJ1-1; TRBD1 agrees at 9 bases. The CDR3 extends over 15 amino acids. Per the germline V gene, CDR1 is MNHEY and CDR2 is SMNVEV (reference sequence). The V and J ends lost 5 bases and 3 bases, in that order; junction bases with no gene match: 7. In nucleotides, the CDR3 is TGTGCCAGCAGTCTGGTGACAGGGGGGGACACTGAAGCTTTCTTT. This translates into CASSLVTGGDTEAFF.

The chain uses TRBV12-1 and TRBJ2-3; TRBD2 reflects the table's D call only, with no check against the DNA. TRBV12-1 is recorded as a pseudogene. The CDR3 length is 20 residues. The CDR3 DNA reads as TGTGCCAGCAGCTTTGGTGAGGGGAGGTTGAATTCCCTACTAACAGATACGCAGTATTTT. Translation: CASSFGEGRLNSLLTDTQYF.

V gene TRBV7-6 combines with J gene TRBJ2-3; D not resolved. CDR3 length: 15 amino acids. Trimming stripped 2 bases from V and 3 bases from J, with 12 bases between. From germline, CDR1 is SGHVS and CDR2 FNYEAQ. CDR3 DNA: TGTGCCAGCAGCTTATACCCCCGAAAAACAGATACGCAGTATTTT. Its translation is CASSLYPRKTDTQYF. Complete variable domain (other parts from reference TRBV7-6 and TRBJ2-3): GAGVSQSPRYKVTKRGQDVALRCDPISGHVSLYWYRQALGQGPEFLTYFNYEAQQDKSGLPNDRFSAERPEGSISTLTIQRTEQRDSAMYRCASSLYPRKTDTQYFGPGTRLTVL.

The V gene is TRBV11-2, the J gene TRBJ2-7, with 14 bases that match TRBD2. The V segment lost 8 bases and the J segment 7 bases; nucleotides outside the gene matches: 7. Germline V gene lookup returns CDR1 SGHAT and CDR2 FQNNGV. CDR3 size: 14 residues. The CDR3 sequence is CASGGLAGDWEQYF. The DNA of the CDR3 is TGTGCCAGCGGGGGACTAGCGGGAGATTGGGAGCAGTACTTC.

V and J are TRBV7-3 and TRBJ1-4, with D hard to call. The CDR3 runs to 12 residues. V was trimmed by 5 bases and J by 8 bases, leaving 9 bases between them. Germline V lookup: CDR1 SGHTA, CDR2 FQGTGA. CDR3 sequence reads: CASSLTWEKLFF. For the CDR3, the DNA is TGTGCCAGCAGCCTCACTTGGGAAAAACTGTTTTTT.

This clone occurred many times. This sample also contains other DNA sequences that code for the same CDR3. The chain links TRBV6-5 to TRBJ2-7; the match to TRBD1 covers 9 bases. This CDR3 spans 14 amino acids. Unmatched junction bases numbered 4, after V lost 4 bases and J lost 3 bases. The germline V gene encodes CDR1 MNHEY and CDR2 SVGAGI. CDR3 in DNA: TGTGCCAGCAGTTCAGGGACAGGGATCTACGAGCAGTACTTC. Protein sequence: CASSSGTGIYEQYF.

The chain employs TRBV25-1 and TRBJ2-1; D perhaps matches TRBD2 (6 bases). V was cut by 6 bases and J by 8 bases, with 20 bases left in between. The CDR3 runs 15 residues. Per the germline V gene, CDR1 is MGHDK and CDR2 is SYGVNS. CDR3 region: CASSDRDSYGDEQFF. The CDR3 nucleotides read TGTGCCAGCAGCGACCGGGACTCCTACGGGGATGAGCAGTTCTTC.